The sequence of this TCR beta chain was determined in a study of shared clonotypes between healthy human individuals. Authors' data handling: Filtering of immunoSEQ junctional sequences could not match full-length read filtering. Assay used: immunoSEQ multiplex PCR; TCRdb lists only in-frame clones, some missing. The DNA gave D and trimming, while V, J and clone size come from that table. The sample has about 1.5 million clones, about 98% seen once; the top ten hold about 0.45%. V lost 7 bases, J lost 3 bases, and 8 bases stayed unmatched. Germline V gene sequence: CDR1 SNHLY, CDR2 FYNNEI. This CDR3 is 14 amino acids long.

The source of this sequence is a young man in good health. The chain carries TRBV2 and TRBJ1-1; 7 bases map to TRBD1. The sample was naive CD4+ T cells sorted from blood. The subset denotes: CD45RA+ positively selected. The CDR3 bases are TGTGCCAGCACCTGGACAGGCACAGACACTGAAGCTTTCTTT. Protein product: CASTWTGTDTEAFF. The variable domain in full, with the rest retrieved from reference TRBV2 and TRBJ1-1, is EPEVTQTPSHQVTQMGQEVILRCVPISNHLYFYWYRQILGQKVEFLVSFYNNEISEKSEIFDDQFSVERPDGSNFTLKIRSTKLEDSAMYFCASTWTGTDTEAFFGQGTRLTVV.